These T cell receptor beta chains were read from a single sample in a study of cytomegalovirus exposure and HLA in healthy donors. Here immunoSEQ multiplex PCR was the method, and the copy in TCRdb shows in-frame clones only, minus some. The table lists about 170,000 clones, with 1.3% in the top ten. Sequencing input: PBMCs. The receptors shown here come from a woman in her sixties or seventies in good health and CMV-seronegative. Each CDR3 is given with its conserved first and last residue. A D gene is named only where the DNA matches it firmly.

>TRBJ2-1|18|TRBD2|TRBV5-1
TGCGCCAGCCGCGAGCGGGGGCCCGTCGGGCCGCCCGACAATGAGCAGTTCTTC
CASRERGPVGPPDNEQFF
>TRBJ2-1|14|NA|TRBV2
TGTGCCAGCATTGGGCTGAGCTCCTACAATGAGCAGTTCTTC
CASIGLSSYNEQFF
>TRBJ1-4|15|NA|TRBV18
TGTGCCAGCTCACCACCGGCTGGGGGGAATGAAAAACTGTTTTTT
CASSPPAGGNEKLFF
>TRBJ1-6|15|TRBD1|TRBV6-6
TGTGCCAGCAACCCCGGGACAGGGAAAAATTCACCCCTCCACTTT
CASNPGTGKNSPLHF
>TRBJ2-3|16|NA|TRBV29-1
TGCAGCGTTGACTTCGAGGTCCAGTCTAGCACAGATACGCAGTATTTT
CSVDFEVQSSTDTQYF
>TRBJ2-6|18|TRBD1|TRBV18
TGTGCCAGCTCACCCTGGGACAGGGGGAGCTCTGGGGCCAACGTCCTGACTTTC
CASSPWDRGSSGANVLTF
>TRBJ2-1|16|NA|TRBV27
TGTGCCAGCAAAGAGGGGGAGTGGAATCCGAACAATGAGCAGTTCTTC
CASKEGEWNPNNEQFF
>TRBJ1-5|17|TRBD1|TRBV2
TGTGCCAGCAGTGGGACAGGGAGGCATTATAGCAATCAGCCCCAGCATTTT
CASSGTGRHYSNQPQHF
>TRBJ1-5|15|NA|TRBV7-9
TGTGCCAGCAGCCTGGCGGGGGAGGGCAATCAGCCCCAGCATTTT
CASSLAGEGNQPQHF
>TRBJ2-3|14|TRBD1|TRBV2
TGTGCCAGCAGTGAATCGACAGGGGGCGATACGCAGTATTTT
CASSESTGGDTQYF
>TRBJ1-1|11|NA|TRBV29-1
TGCAGCGTTGTCGGGAACACTGAAGCTTTCTTT
CSVVGNTEAFF
>TRBJ2-7|16|TRBD1|TRBV5-1
TGCGCCAGCAGCTCATCTCGGGGACAGGGGGCATACGAGCAGTACTTC
CASSSSRGQGAYEQYF
>TRBJ2-6|18|TRBD1|TRBV4-1
TGCGCCAGCAGCCAGCTGACAGGGTTTAGCTCTGGGGCCAACGTCCTGACTTTC
CASSQLTGFSSGANVLTF
>TRBJ2-2|15|TRBD1|TRBV5-4
TGTGCCAGCAGCTGGGGGACAGTCTACGCCGGGGAGCTGTTTTTT
CASSWGTVYAGELFF
>TRBJ1-5|16|TRBD1|TRBV4-1
TGCGCCAGCAGCCTTGGCGACAGGGCCTTCAATCAGCCCCAGCATTTT
CASSLGDRAFNQPQHF
>TRBJ2-7|17|NA|TRBV4-1
TGCGCCAGCAGCCAAGAAGGCCCCCAGAGGTCGGCCTACGAGCAGTACTTC
CASSQEGPQRSAYEQYF
>TRBJ2-7|15|TRBD2|TRBV18
TGTGCCAGCTCACCACTCGCGGGGGGTTCCTACGAGCAGTACTTC
CASSPLAGGSYEQYF
>TRBJ2-7|16|TRBD2|TRBV5-4
TGTGCCAGCAGCTCCCGGGGAGCGGGAGTCACCTACGAGCAGTACTTC
CASSSRGAGVTYEQYF
>TRBJ2-5|14|NA|TRBV5-1
TGCGCCAGCAGCTTGGGGGAGAGAGGGGAGACCCAGTACTTC
CASSLGERGETQYF
>TRBJ2-3|15|NA|TRBV5-6
TGTGCCAGCAGCTTGAGGCCGGGGAGGACAGATACGCAGTATTTT
CASSLRPGRTDTQYF
>TRBJ1-5|16|NA|TRBV11-2
TGTGCCAGCAGCTTAACAGGGTTAGTTGCGGGAGAGCCCCAGCATTTT
CASSLTGLVAGEPQHF
>TRBJ1-2|16|TRBD1|TRBV7-9
TGTGCCAGCAGCTCGGACAGGCCGATTAGAAACTATGGCTACACCTTC
CASSSDRPIRNYGYTF
>TRBJ1-5|16|NA|TRBV19
TGTGCCAGTAGTCCGCTAGACGGGAGGGGCAATCAGCCCCAGCATTTT
CASSPLDGRGNQPQHF
>TRBJ2-3|19|TRBD2|TRBV5-4
TGTGCCAGCAGCTCGACACTAGCGGGGGGTCTCTCTAGCACAGATACGCAGTATTTT
CASSSTLAGGLSSTDTQYF
>TRBJ2-3|16|TRBD2|TRBV7-2
TGTGCCAGCAGCTTATTTGGACTAGCGGGAGCTGATACGCAGTATTTT
CASSLFGLAGADTQYF
>TRBJ1-6|15|NA|TRBV9
TGTGCCAGCGGAGACTCTAGCTCCTATAATTCACCCCTCCACTTT
CASGDSSSYNSPLHF
>TRBJ2-6|15|NA|TRBV15
TGTGCCACCAGCAGAGTTATGTCTGGGGCCAACGTCCTGACTTTC
CATSRVMSGANVLTF
>TRBJ2-1|13|NA|TRBV7-9
TGTGCCAGCAGCTTAGTTCTGCGGCATGAGCAGTTCTTC
CASSLVLRHEQFF
>TRBJ2-7|19|NA|TRBV7-3
TGTGCCAGCAGCTTAAATCCCCGCTCCTCTAGCGAGCACTCCTACGAGCAGTACTTC
CASSLNPRSSSEHSYEQYF
>TRBJ1-1|15|NA|TRBV9
TGTGCCAGCAGCGTAGAGGCCAGGTTGGGCACTGAAGCTTTCTTT
CASSVEARLGTEAFF
>TRBJ1-2|13|TRBD1|TRBV6-1
TGTGCCAGCAGTGAAGCGCCAGGGGGTGGCTACACCTTC
CASSEAPGGGYTF
>TRBJ2-2|15|NA|TRBV27
TGTGCCAGCAGTAACCGGGACACCTATGGGGGGGAGCTGTTTTTT
CASSNRDTYGGELFF
>TRBJ1-4|19|NA|TRBV4-3
TGCGCCAGCAGCCAAGAAAGACCACAGGGAAAGGCAACTAATGAAAAACTGTTTTTT
CASSQERPQGKATNEKLFF
>TRBJ1-5|14|TRBD1|TRBV7-9
TGTGCCAGCAGCATACAGGGGACGGGGCAGCCCCAGCATTTT
CASSIQGTGQPQHF
>TRBJ2-7|14|NA|TRBV7-2
TGTGCCAGCAGCTACGACAGGTCCTCCTACGAGCAGTACTTC
CASSYDRSSYEQYF
>TRBJ2-3|15|NA|TRBV7-3
TGTGCCAGCAGCTTAATGGGGGGGGCAACAGATACGCAGTATTTT
CASSLMGGATDTQYF
>TRBJ1-3|15|NA|TRBV15
TGTGCCACCAGCAGAGAAGGGGCTCGTGGAAACACCATATATTTT
CATSREGARGNTIYF
>TRBJ2-5|16|NA|TRBV5-4
TGTGCCAGCAGCTTGGGAGGACTACGCAATCAAGAGACCCAGTACTTC
CASSLGGLRNQETQYF
>TRBJ2-6|18|TRBD1|TRBV19
TGTGCCAGTAGTAAGATCCCCGGGACAGGGTCTGGGGCCAACGTCCTGACTTTC
CASSKIPGTGSGANVLTF
>TRBJ2-1|14|NA|TRBV28
TGTGCCAGCGTATTAGCGGTCTCCTACAATGAGCAGTTCTTC
CASVLAVSYNEQFF
>TRBJ2-7|15|TRBD1|TRBV5-1
TGCGCCAGCAGCAATCCCGGGACAGGTGGCTTCGAGCAGTACTTC
CASSNPGTGGFEQYF
>TRBJ1-2|15|TRBD1|TRBV9
TGTGCCAGCAGCGTAGGGGGCAGGGGGGACTATGGCTACACCTTC
CASSVGGRGDYGYTF
>TRBJ1-4|13|NA|TRBV18
TGTGCCAGCTCACCAAGACAAACTGAAAAACTGTTTTTT
CASSPRQTEKLFF
>TRBJ1-1|14|TRBD1|TRBV11-3
TGTGCCAGCAGCTTGGAACAGGGGGCGACTGAAGCTTTCTTT
CASSLEQGATEAFF
>TRBJ2-3|14|TRBD2|TRBV9
TGTGCCAGCAGCGTGCGGGAGGGGACAGATACGCAGTATTTT
CASSVREGTDTQYF
>TRBJ1-1|13|NA|TRBV29-1
TGCAGCGTTGAATTGCGGATGAACACTGAAGCTTTCTTT
CSVELRMNTEAFF
>TRBJ1-3|15|TRBD1|TRBV2
TGTGCCAGCAGTACCTCGGGACAGGGAAGAAACACCATATATTTT
CASSTSGQGRNTIYF
>TRBJ2-5|15|TRBD1|TRBV7-2
TGTGCCAGCAGCCCCGTCGGACAGGGGACCGAGACCCAGTACTTC
CASSPVGQGTETQYF
>TRBJ1-2|15|NA|TRBV5-5
TGTGCCAGCAGCGAACAGCTTCTAAATAACTATGGCTACACCTTC
CASSEQLLNNYGYTF
>TRBJ2-5|14|TRBD1|TRBV4-1
TGCGCCAGCACCTCAGGGGGTTGGCAAGAGACCCAGTACTTC
CASTSGGWQETQYF
>TRBJ2-7|14|NA|TRBV27
TGTGCCAGCAGTTTTGGGGGGGGCATGTACGAGCAGTACTTC
CASSFGGGMYEQYF
>TRBJ2-5|15|NA|TRBV15
TGTGCCACCAGCAGAGGTAGGACACAGCAAGAGACCCAGTACTTC
CATSRGRTQQETQYF
>TRBJ1-5|15|TRBD1|TRBV2
TGTGCCAGCAGGGGGACAGGATATAGCAATCAGCCCCAGCATTTT
CASRGTGYSNQPQHF
>TRBJ1-2|11|NA|TRBV21-1
TGTGCCAATGCGACAGGCTATGGCTACACCTTC
CANATGYGYTF
>TRBJ2-1|12|NA|TRBV4-1
TGCGCCAGCAGCCGGAGCGCCAATGAGCAGTTCTTC
CASSRSANEQFF